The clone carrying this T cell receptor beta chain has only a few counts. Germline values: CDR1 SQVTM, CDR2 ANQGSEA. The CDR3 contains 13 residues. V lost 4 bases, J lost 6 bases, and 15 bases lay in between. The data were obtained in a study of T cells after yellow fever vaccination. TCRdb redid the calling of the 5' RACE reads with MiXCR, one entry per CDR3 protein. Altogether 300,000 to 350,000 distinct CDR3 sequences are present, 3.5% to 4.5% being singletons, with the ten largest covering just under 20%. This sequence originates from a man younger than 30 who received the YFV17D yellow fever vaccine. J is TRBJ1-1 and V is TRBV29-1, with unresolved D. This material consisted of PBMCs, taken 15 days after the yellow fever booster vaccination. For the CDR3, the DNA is TGCAGCGTTGTGTCGGGTGGATGGTCTGAAGCTTTCTTT. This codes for CSVVSGGWSEAFF.